These 29 T cell receptor beta chains were all obtained from the same sample, sequenced in a study of T cell repertoires in cytomegalovirus infection. TCRdb used MiXCR to reprocess the reads, holding one entry per CDR3 protein. The sample includes fewer than 250,000 distinct CDR3 sequences, over 9% seen only once; the top ten take 1.5% to 2%. The sequenced material came from PBMCs. The receptors come from a human donor in good health (CMV status not recorded). Some clones in this sample may be carry-over from other donors' samples.

Many counts were recorded for this clonotype. This chain connects TRBV10-3 to TRBJ2-6, with TRBD2 matching over 8 bases. The CDR3 covers 16 residues. Per germline, CDR1 ENHRY and CDR2 SYGVKD. J was trimmed by 1 base and V by 5 bases; bases with no gene match: 4. CDR3 nucleotide sequence: TGTGCCATCAGTACAGCGGGAGAATCTGGGGCCAACGTCCTGACTTTC. Translating gives CAISTAGESGANVLTF.

This clonotype was observed many times. The gene calls are TRBV7-2 and TRBJ1-1; D possibly corresponds to TRBD1 (6 bases). The CDR3 length is 14 residues. The germline V gene encodes CDR1 SGHTA and CDR2 FQGNSA. Trimming took off 5 bases at V and 4 bases at J, with 14 bases between the two ends. The CDR3 spells CASSQGGLSTEAFF. The CDR3, as DNA: TGTGCCAGCAGCCAAGGGGGGTTGAGCACTGAAGCTTTCTTT.

This clonotype was recorded at least ten times. This chain uses TRBV6-5 with TRBJ2-2; a possible D gene is TRBD1 (5 bases). The CDR3 loop spans 16 amino acids. Germline V gene sequence: CDR1 MNHEY, CDR2 SVGAGI. The V end lost 0 bases, the J end lost 4 bases, and 12 bases lay between the germline ends. CDR3 nucleotides: TGTGCCAGCAGTTACTCCGGCCAGGGTCCCACCGGGGAGCTGTTTTTT. This encodes CASSYSGQGPTGELFF.

This clonotype was counted at least ten times. The chain combines TRBV7-3 with TRBJ2-2; 8 bases align to TRBD2. This CDR3 spans 17 amino acids. Trimming removed 6 bases from V and 6 bases from J; junction bases left unmatched: 15. The germline V gene encodes CDR1 SGHTA and CDR2 FQGTGA. CDR3 DNA sequence: TGTGCCAGCAGTAACGAGGTCCGGGAGGGGCCATCCGGGGAGCTGTTTTTT. This translates into CASSNEVREGPSGELFF.

In this sample, this clonotype turned up a few times. This chain joins TRBV4-1 and TRBJ2-2; D possibly corresponds to TRBD1 (6 bases). The CDR3 covers 18 residues. Germline-derived CDR1 and CDR2 are MGHRA and YSYEKL. V lost 0 bases, J lost 0 bases, and 14 bases lay in between. CDR3 bases: TGCGCCAGCAGCCAAGAGACAGGAACAGCGGCGAACACCGGGGAGCTGTTTTTT. Translation: CASSQETGTAANTGELFF.

This clonotype was seen more than once but under ten times. The chain is built from TRBV29-1 and TRBJ1-1; 7 bases agree with TRBD1. The CDR3 length is 13 residues. Germline-derived CDR1 and CDR2 are SQVTM and ANQGSEA. The ends lost 6 bases at V and 0 bases at J; junction bases unmatched: 4. The chain's CDR3 is CSVVTGMNTEAFF. The CDR3 DNA reads as TGCAGCGTGGTGACAGGGATGAACACTGAAGCTTTCTTT.

This clonotype was detected only a few times. V gene TRBV28 combines with J gene TRBJ1-4; 7 nucleotides align to TRBD1. V shed 3 bases, J shed 0 bases, and the junction held 7 bases outside the gene matches. There are 17 residues in the CDR3. Germline lookup yields CDR1 MDHEN and CDR2 SYDVKM. In nucleotides, the CDR3 is TGTGCCAGCAGTTTGGGGAGGGGGCAGACAACTAATGAAAAACTGTTTTTT. As protein: CASSLGRGQTTNEKLFF.

This clonotype has only a few counts. This chain connects TRBV30 to TRBJ2-3, with D tentatively TRBD1 (6 bases). CDR3 length: 12 amino acids. Trimming cost V 5 bases and J 5 bases, with 11 bases left between them. The germline CDR1 and CDR2 sequences are GTSNPN and SVGIG (reference sequence). CDR3 coding DNA: TGTGCCTGGGGAACAGGGCAAGATACGCAGTATTTT. Its translation: CAWGTGQDTQYF.

The CDR3, as DNA: TGCAGCGTTGAGACCGACACCGGGGAGCTGTTTTTT. The encoded protein is CSVETDTGELFF. V is TRBV29-1 and J is TRBJ2-2; D not resolved. V lost 3 bases and J 3 bases, leaving 5 bases between the germline ends. Germline assignment: CDR1 SQVTM and CDR2 ANQGSEA. This CDR3 region has 12 residues.

The CDR3 nucleotides are TGCAGTGCACCCGGGACTTCGAACACCGGGGAGCTGTTTTTT. Amino acid sequence: CSAPGTSNTGELFF. The rearrangement uses TRBV20-1 and TRBJ2-2, with TRBD2 as a possible D gene (6 bases). V shed 6 bases and J shed 0 bases, with 11 bases lying between them. CDR1 is DFQATT and CDR2 is SNEGSKA in the germline V gene (reference sequence). This CDR3 is 14 amino acids long.

This clonotype occurred a few times. A much larger clone differs by one base, so this may be a read error. This chain connects TRBV5-6 to TRBJ1-1; D is ambiguous. This CDR3 has 11 amino acids. Per germline, CDR1 SGHDT and CDR2 YYEEEE. Trimming took off 4 bases at V and 1 base at J, with 2 bases between the two ends. The CDR3 sequence is CASSRNTEAFF. CDR3 bases: TGTGCCAGCAGCCGGAACACTGAAGCTTTCTTT.

The sample holds many counts of this clonotype. This chain uses TRBV7-6 with TRBJ2-1, with TRBD2 as a possible D gene (6 bases). Germline V gene data show CDR1 as SGHVS and CDR2 as FNYEAQ. CDR3 size: 13 residues. Trimming took off 4 bases at V and 9 bases at J, with 13 bases between the two ends. The CDR3 nucleotides are TGTGCCAGCAGCTCTACGGGCGGGACTGAGCAGTTCTTC. It encodes CASSSTGGTEQFF.

This clonotype was observed at least ten times. This chain's CDR3 is CASSLGLEVWETQYF. The CDR3 coding sequence is TGTGCCAGCAGCTTAGGACTAGAAGTTTGGGAGACCCAGTACTTC. The V call is TRBV7-2, the J call TRBJ2-5; TRBD2 might be the D (6 bases). CDR1 and CDR2 (germline): SGHTA, FQGNSA. The CDR3 is 15 amino acids. Trimming pared 1 base from V and 5 bases from J, leaving 14 bases between.

This clonotype has at least ten counts. The V call is TRBV7-2, the J call TRBJ2-5, with unresolved D. This CDR3 spans 13 amino acids. CDR1 and CDR2 from the germline V gene are SGHTA and FQGNSA. Between the trimmed V and J ends, which lost 5 bases and 5 bases, there was a span of 12 bases. CDR3 bases: TGTGCCAGCAGCCCCCATCTAAGGGAGACCCAGTACTTC. Translation gives CASSPHLRETQYF.

The chain employs TRBV9 and TRBJ2-5, with TRBD2 identical over 8 bases. CDR1 SGDLS and CDR2 YYNGEE come from the germline V gene. V shed 0 bases and J 2 bases; nucleotides not matched to a gene: 6. This CDR3 has 16 amino acids. The CDR3 loop is CASSVAPAGVQETQYF. The CDR3 DNA is TGTGCCAGCAGCGTAGCTCCAGCGGGGGTACAAGAGACCCAGTACTTC.

This clonotype was counted many times. The chain joins TRBV6-2 or TRBV6-3 to TRBJ2-5; D tentatively fits TRBD1 or TRBD2 (5 bases each). The CDR3 is 17 residues long. V was clipped by 2 bases and J by 0 bases, with 16 bases between them. Germline CDR1 is MNHEY and CDR2 is SVGEGT. CDR3 residues: CASSYAFSRGDQETQYF. CDR3 nucleotides: TGTGCCAGCAGTTACGCCTTTTCCCGGGGCGACCAAGAGACCCAGTACTTC.

The sample holds many counts of this clonotype. V is TRBV7-2 and J is TRBJ2-7; D tentatively reads TRBD1 or TRBD2 (5 bases each). Trimming stripped 5 bases from V and 2 bases from J, with 13 bases between. The CDR3 consists of 14 residues. Germline V lookup: CDR1 SGHTA, CDR2 FQGNSA. The CDR3, as DNA: TGTGCCAGCAGCCAACGGGACGGCCCCTACGAGCAGTACTTC. Translated, it gives CASSQRDGPYEQYF.

This clonotype showed up just a few times. The chain has TRBV25-1 and TRBJ1-6; TRBD1 matches 9 bases. This CDR3 has 15 residues. CDR1 and CDR2 (germline): MGHDK, SYGVNS. V trimming: 2 bases; J trimming: 7 bases; junction bases outside the gene matches: 3. The CDR3 reads CASSEPGQGNSPLHF. In nucleotides, the CDR3 is TGTGCCAGCAGTGAACCGGGACAGGGAAATTCACCCCTCCACTTT.

This chain joins TRBV10-3 and TRBJ1-3; no firm D call. V lost 8 bases and J 3 bases, leaving 14 bases between the germline ends. The CDR3 length is 14 residues. Looked up from germline, CDR1 is ENHRY and CDR2 is SYGVKD. CDR3 DNA: TGTGCCATCCGGCAATCAGAATATGGAAACACCATATATTTT. It codes for CAIRQSEYGNTIYF.

This clonotype was detected a few times. The chain employs TRBV19 and TRBJ2-3, with 10 bases fitting TRBD2. This CDR3 is built from 15 residues. The J segment lost 4 bases and the V segment lost 6 bases, leaving 7 bases of the junction unmatched. Germline CDR1 is LNHDA and CDR2 is SQIVND (reference sequence). The CDR3 sequence: CASREREGRPDTQYF. The CDR3 DNA follows: TGTGCCAGTAGGGAGCGGGAGGGGAGGCCAGATACGCAGTATTTT.

This clonotype was seen only a few times. The chain carries TRBV29-1 and TRBJ2-5; D ambiguous. The germline V gene encodes CDR1 SQVTM and CDR2 ANQGSEA. The CDR3 has 13 residues. V was shortened by 0 bases and J by 7 bases, with 12 bases between the two germline ends. CDR3: CSVEEGSYGTQYF. The CDR3 DNA sequence: TGCAGCGTTGAAGAAGGCTCGTACGGGACCCAGTACTTC.

This clonotype was recorded at least ten times. The chain links TRBV30 to TRBJ1-1; the D gene is possibly TRBD1 (6 bases). This CDR3 region has 13 residues. The germline V gene encodes CDR1 GTSNPN and CDR2 SVGIG (reference sequence). Trimming stripped 5 bases from V and 2 bases from J, with 12 bases between. CDR3 sequence reads: CAWSTGHNTEAFF. Here the CDR3 DNA reads TGTGCCTGGTCGACAGGCCATAACACTGAAGCTTTCTTT. Variable domain in full (rest from reference TRBV30 and TRBJ1-1): SQTIHQWPATLVQPVGSPLSLECTVEGTSNPNLYWYRQAAGRGLQLLFYSVGIGQISSEVPQNLSASRPQDRQFILSSKKLLLSDSGFYLCAWSTGHNTEAFFGQGTRLTVV.

The genes are TRBV6-2 or TRBV6-3 and TRBJ1-1; no firm D call. CDR3 length: 14 residues. V lost 2 bases to trimming and J lost 5 bases, with 12 bases between them. CDR1 and CDR2 (germline): MNHEY, SVGEGT. CDR3 sequence: CASSYNGGGTEAFF. Here the CDR3 DNA reads TGTGCCAGCAGTTACAACGGAGGAGGTACTGAAGCTTTCTTT.

This clonotype was seen many times. The rearrangement joins TRBV6-1 to TRBJ2-2, with 7 positions matching TRBD1. With V trimmed by 8 bases and J by 5 bases, 17 bases remained unmatched. The germline CDR1 and CDR2 sequences are MNHNS and SASEGT. CDR3 length: 17 residues. The CDR3 spells CASQQPGQTSRTGELFF. The CDR3 region has the DNA TGTGCCAGCCAACAACCGGGACAGACGAGTCGTACCGGGGAGCTGTTTTTT.

This clonotype has a handful of counts. The rearrangement links TRBV6-6 to TRBJ2-2; D gene ambiguous. Germline V lookup: CDR1 MNHNY, CDR2 SVGAGI (reference sequence). Trimming cost V 2 bases and J 6 bases, with 13 bases left between them. This CDR3 contains 15 residues. CDR3 sequence reads: CASSYTAFEAGELFF. In DNA form, the CDR3 reads TGTGCCAGCAGTTACACAGCCTTTGAGGCCGGGGAGCTGTTTTTT.

The CDR3 reads CASSSPDRGPYEQYF. CDR3 bases: TGTGCCAGCAGCTCGCCGGACAGGGGGCCCTACGAGCAGTACTTC. The chain carries TRBV5-6 and TRBJ2-7; 11 bases match TRBD1. The CDR3 spans 15 residues. The germline V gene encodes CDR1 SGHDT and CDR2 YYEEEE. V shed 3 bases, J shed 2 bases, and the junction held 4 bases outside the gene matches.

The sample holds many counts of this clonotype. V is TRBV6-1 and J is TRBJ2-7; 7 positions agree with TRBD1. Germline V gene lookup returns CDR1 MNHNS and CDR2 SASEGT. Losses at the gene ends were 8 bases for V and 2 bases for J; bases not matched to a gene: 6. The length of the CDR3 is 13 residues. The CDR3: CASGDRAPYEQYF. Written as DNA, the CDR3 is TGTGCCAGCGGGGACAGAGCCCCCTACGAGCAGTACTTC.

This clonotype was picked up many times. This sequence joins TRBV6-2 or TRBV6-3 and TRBJ2-1; TRBD2 might be the D (6 bases). The CDR3 covers 13 residues. V lost 10 bases, J lost 3 bases, and 13 bases lay in between. The V gene's germline CDR1 is MNHEY and CDR2 SVGEGT. DNA for the CDR3: TGTGCCATCCGACCGACTAGCTACAATGAGCAGTTCTTC. Translated: CAIRPTSYNEQFF.

With regard to this clonotype: Just one base apart from a much larger clone, this may be a read error. The gene calls are TRBV6-2 or TRBV6-3 and TRBJ2-1, with 16 bases that match TRBD2. CDR1 is MNHEY, CDR2 SVGEGT, per germline. This CDR3 spans 18 amino acids. The CDR3: CASSPGLAGGPKYNEQLF. The CDR3 coding sequence is TGTGCCAGCAGCCCGGGACTAGCGGGAGGGCCGAAGTACAATGAGCAGCTCTTC.